These 16 T cell receptor beta chains were all obtained from the same sample, sequenced in a study of CXCR3-negative and CXCR3-positive naive CD8 T cells. Study-wide results and limits: CXCR3-expressing naive cells carried TRB CDR3s more hydrophobic than those of CXCR3-negative naive cells.

These TCRs are of unknown antigen specificity. It was by 5' RACE with UMI labels that the TRB cDNA libraries were prepared. Each CDR3 protein gets one entry in TCRdb, which reprocessed the 5' RACE reads and gives no DNA. The sample data list 90,000 to 150,000 distinct CDR3 sequences. Sequenced input: naive CXCR3+ CD8+ T cells from blood. Noted subset: CD45RO-CCR7+CD27+CD95- naive CD8+ T cells expressing CXCR3 (TNR3+). These receptors all come from a human donor in good health. Some clones in this sample may be carry-over from other donors' samples.

The V gene is TRBV6-6, the J gene TRBJ2-3; TCRdb gives TRBD2 as the D gene, but with no DNA this cannot be confirmed. The CDR3 is made up of 18 amino acids. Germline assignment: CDR1 MNHNY and CDR2 SVGAGI (reference sequence). CDR3 amino acids: CASSYQPSGYQSTDTQYF.

V is TRBV12-3 or TRBV12-4 and J is TRBJ2-3; TCRdb selects TRBD2, and the lack of DNA leaves this call unchecked. CDR3 length: 15 amino acids. CDR3 protein: CASSFRRTQTDTQYF.

The chain uses TRBV12-3 or TRBV12-4 and TRBJ1-5; the TCRdb D gene call, TRBD1, has no DNA to confirm it. There are 14 residues in the CDR3. Here the CDR3 reads CASSSAGGGQPQHF.

This chain joins TRBV7-9 and TRBJ2-7. The CDR3 loop spans 14 amino acids. CDR1 is SEHNR, CDR2 FQNEAQ, per germline (reference sequence). The CDR3 loop is CASSLVTSTYEQYF.

The V and J genes are TRBV29-1 and TRBJ1-5; TCRdb indicates TRBD1, and absent DNA this call remains unverified. The V gene's germline CDR1 is SQVTM and CDR2 ANQGSEA. The CDR3 spans 14 residues. CDR3 residues: CSVGSPGPNQPQHF.

The chain has TRBV12-3 or TRBV12-4 and TRBJ2-1; with no DNA, the TCRdb D assignment of TRBD2 cannot be verified. The CDR3 length is 17 residues. The CDR3 region is CASSLADSGSSYNEQFF.

The chain links TRBV7-8 to TRBJ2-2. Germline-derived CDR1 and CDR2 are SGHVS and FQNEAQ. This CDR3 spans 14 amino acids. The CDR3 region is CASSLDPATGELFF.

The V gene is TRBV3-1, the J gene TRBJ1-2. Looked up from germline, CDR1 is LGHDT and CDR2 is YNNKEL (reference sequence). This CDR3 comprises 16 residues. The CDR3: CASSQVSGVTFYGYTF.

The chain uses TRBV20-1 and TRBJ2-7; the TRBD1 assignment by TCRdb is unverifiable without DNA. This CDR3 has 16 amino acids. Germline loops: CDR1 DFQATT, CDR2 SNEGSKA (reference sequence). CDR3 in amino acids: CSAREGQPPLSYEQYF.

The chain carries TRBV12-3 or TRBV12-4 and TRBJ2-7. This CDR3 has 14 residues. The CDR3 sequence: CASSLGPTHYEQYF.

The genes are TRBV2 and TRBJ2-7; absent DNA, TCRdb's TRBD2 call cannot be checked. This CDR3 is 12 amino acids long. Germline assignment: CDR1 SNHLY and CDR2 FYNNEI. The CDR3 protein is CASGVPGDEQYF.

The rearrangement uses TRBV6-5 and TRBJ2-3; TCRdb outputs TRBD2, but without DNA this stays unchecked. Germline CDR1 MNHEY, CDR2 SVGAGI. This CDR3 is 16 amino acids long. This CDR3 reads CASSYASGGSTDTQYF.

The genes are TRBV19 and TRBJ2-2. Germline-derived CDR1 and CDR2 are LNHDA and SQIVND (reference sequence). CDR3 length: 13 amino acids. The chain's CDR3 is CASSPTWAGELFF.

J is TRBJ2-1 and V is TRBV27; TCRdb proposes TRBD2, but this gene call is untestable without DNA. The CDR3 is 15 amino acids. Germline V gene lookup returns CDR1 MNHEY and CDR2 SMNVEV (reference sequence). CDR3 loop: CASSLGTSGRALQFF.

The CDR3 here is CASSLWDNEQYF. The chain has TRBV7-9 and TRBJ2-7. The CDR3 is 12 residues long. Germline V gene sequence: CDR1 SEHNR, CDR2 FQNEAQ (reference sequence). Full variable domain (outside the CDR3, taken from reference TRBV7-9 and TRBJ2-7): DTGVSQNPRHKITKRGQNVTFRCDPISEHNRLYWYRQTLGQGPEFLTYFQNEAQLEKSRLLSDRFSAERPKGSFSTLEIQRTEQGDSAMYLCASSLWDNEQYFGPGTRLTVT.

The rearrangement links TRBV6-4 to TRBJ2-3; TCRdb's D call of TRBD2 is untestable without DNA. In germline, CDR1 is MRHNA, CDR2 SNTAGT. The CDR3 loop spans 15 amino acids. The CDR3 here is CASSEASGSADTQYF.